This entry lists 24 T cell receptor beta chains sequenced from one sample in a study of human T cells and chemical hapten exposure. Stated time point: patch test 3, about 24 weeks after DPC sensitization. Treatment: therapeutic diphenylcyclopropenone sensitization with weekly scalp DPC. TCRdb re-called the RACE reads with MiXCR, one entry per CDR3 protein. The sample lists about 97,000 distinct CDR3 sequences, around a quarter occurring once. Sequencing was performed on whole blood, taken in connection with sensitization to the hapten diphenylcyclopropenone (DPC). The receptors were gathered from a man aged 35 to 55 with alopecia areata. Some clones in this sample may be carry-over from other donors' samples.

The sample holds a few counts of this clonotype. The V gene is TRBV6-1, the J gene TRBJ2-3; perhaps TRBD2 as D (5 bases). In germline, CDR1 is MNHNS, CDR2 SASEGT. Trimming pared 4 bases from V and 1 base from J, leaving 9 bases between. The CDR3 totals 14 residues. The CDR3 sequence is CASSVSEGTDTQYF. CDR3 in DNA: TGTGCCAGCAGTGTCTCGGAGGGCACAGATACGCAGTATTTT.

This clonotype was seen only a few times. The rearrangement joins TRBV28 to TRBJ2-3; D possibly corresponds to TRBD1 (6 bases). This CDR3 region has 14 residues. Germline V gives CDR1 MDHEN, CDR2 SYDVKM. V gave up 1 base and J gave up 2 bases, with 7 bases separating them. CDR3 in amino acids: CASSLYRATDTQYF. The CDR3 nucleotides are TGTGCCAGCAGTTTATACAGGGCCACAGATACGCAGTATTTT.

Here the CDR3 reads CASSSGLAAQETQYF. The CDR3 region has the DNA TGTGCCAGCAGCTCGGGACTAGCGGCACAAGAGACCCAGTACTTC. The chain is built from TRBV7-9 and TRBJ2-5, with 11 bases lining up with TRBD2. This CDR3 has 15 amino acids. The germline V gene encodes CDR1 SEHNR and CDR2 FQNEAQ (reference sequence). J gave up 2 bases and V 4 bases, and 3 bases lay outside the gene matches. Variable domain in full (rest from reference TRBV7-9 and TRBJ2-5): DTGVSQNPRHKITKRGQNVTFRCDPISEHNRLYWYRQTLGQGPEFLTYFQNEAQLEKSRLLSDRFSAERPKGSFSTLEIQRTEQGDSAMYLCASSSGLAAQETQYFGPGTRLLVL.

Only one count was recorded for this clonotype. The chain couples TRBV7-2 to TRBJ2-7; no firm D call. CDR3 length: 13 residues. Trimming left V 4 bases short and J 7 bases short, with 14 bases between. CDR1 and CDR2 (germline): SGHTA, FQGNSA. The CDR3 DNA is TGTGCCAGCAGCTCTAGGACCCTCGGAGAGCAGTACTTC. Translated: CASSSRTLGEQYF.

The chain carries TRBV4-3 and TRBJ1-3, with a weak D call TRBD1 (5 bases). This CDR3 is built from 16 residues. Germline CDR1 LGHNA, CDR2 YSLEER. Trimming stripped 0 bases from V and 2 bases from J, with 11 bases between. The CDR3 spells CASSQDLAGTGNTIYF. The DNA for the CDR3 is TGCGCCAGCAGCCAAGATTTAGCAGGGACTGGAAACACCATATATTTT.

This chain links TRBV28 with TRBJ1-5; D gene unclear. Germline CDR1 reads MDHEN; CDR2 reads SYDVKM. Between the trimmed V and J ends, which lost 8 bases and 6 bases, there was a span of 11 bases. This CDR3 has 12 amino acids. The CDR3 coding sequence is TGTGCCAGCGGGGTCGTTCGTCAGCCCCAGCATTTT. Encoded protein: CASGVVRQPQHF.

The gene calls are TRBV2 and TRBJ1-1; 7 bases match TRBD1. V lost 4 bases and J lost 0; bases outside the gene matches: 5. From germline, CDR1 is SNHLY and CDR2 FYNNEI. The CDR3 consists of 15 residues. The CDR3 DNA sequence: TGTGCCAGCAGTGCCGGGACAGCCTTGAACACTGAAGCTTTCTTT. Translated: CASSAGTALNTEAFF.

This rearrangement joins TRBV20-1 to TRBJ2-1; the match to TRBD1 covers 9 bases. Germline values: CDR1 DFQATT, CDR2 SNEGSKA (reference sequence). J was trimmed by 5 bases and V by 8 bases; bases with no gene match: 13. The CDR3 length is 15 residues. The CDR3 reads CSTKPGTGSNNEQFF. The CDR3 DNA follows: TGCAGTACGAAACCCGGGACAGGGAGTAACAATGAGCAGTTCTTC.

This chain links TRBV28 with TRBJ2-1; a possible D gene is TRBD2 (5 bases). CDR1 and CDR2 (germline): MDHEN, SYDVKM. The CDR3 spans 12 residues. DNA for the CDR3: TGTGCGTCGTTAACCCGGGGTAATGAGCAGTTCTTC. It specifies CASLTRGNEQFF.

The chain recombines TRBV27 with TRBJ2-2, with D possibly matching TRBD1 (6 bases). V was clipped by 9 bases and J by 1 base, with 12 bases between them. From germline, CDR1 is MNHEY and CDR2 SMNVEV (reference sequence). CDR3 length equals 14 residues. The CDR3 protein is CASAGTLNTGELFF. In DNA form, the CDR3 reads TGTGCCAGTGCCGGGACATTGAACACCGGGGAGCTGTTTTTT.

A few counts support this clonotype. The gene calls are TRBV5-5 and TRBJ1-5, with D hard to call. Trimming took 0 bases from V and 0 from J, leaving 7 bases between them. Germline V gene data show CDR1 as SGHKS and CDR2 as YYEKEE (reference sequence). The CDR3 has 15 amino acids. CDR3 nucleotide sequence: TGTGCCAGCAGCTTGGACACCTATAGCAATCAGCCCCAGCATTTT. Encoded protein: CASSLDTYSNQPQHF.

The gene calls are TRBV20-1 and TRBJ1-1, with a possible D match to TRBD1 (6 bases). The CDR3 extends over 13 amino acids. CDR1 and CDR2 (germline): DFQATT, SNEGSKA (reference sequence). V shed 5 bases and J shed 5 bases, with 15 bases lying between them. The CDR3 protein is CSASSQGWTEAFF. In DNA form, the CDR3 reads TGCAGTGCTTCCTCTCAGGGGTGGACTGAAGCTTTCTTT.

In nucleotides, the CDR3 is TGTGCCAGCAGTTCCGGGACAGGGTCTGGGGCCAACGTCCTGACTTTC. Protein sequence: CASSSGTGSGANVLTF. The chain carries TRBV12-3 or TRBV12-4 and TRBJ2-6; TRBD1 matches at 9 bases. V lost 4 bases and J lost 1; bases outside the gene matches: 2. The CDR3 consists of 16 residues.

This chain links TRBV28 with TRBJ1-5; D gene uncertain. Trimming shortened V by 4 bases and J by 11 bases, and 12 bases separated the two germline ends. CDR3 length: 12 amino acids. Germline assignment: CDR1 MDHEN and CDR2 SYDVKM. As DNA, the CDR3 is TGTGCCAGCAGTTACAGTTCCTGGGCCCAGCATTTT. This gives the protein CASSYSSWAQHF.

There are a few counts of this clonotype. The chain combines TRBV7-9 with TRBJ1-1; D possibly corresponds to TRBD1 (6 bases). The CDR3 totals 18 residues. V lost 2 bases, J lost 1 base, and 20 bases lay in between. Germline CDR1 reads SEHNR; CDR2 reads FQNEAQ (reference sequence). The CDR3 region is CASSLSHDRFRENTEAFF. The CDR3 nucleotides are TGTGCCAGCAGCTTAAGTCACGACAGGTTCAGGGAGAACACTGAAGCTTTCTTT.

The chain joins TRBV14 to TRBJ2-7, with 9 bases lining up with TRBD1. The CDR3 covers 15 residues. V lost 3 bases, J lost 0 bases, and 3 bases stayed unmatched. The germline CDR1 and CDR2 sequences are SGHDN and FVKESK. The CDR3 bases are TGTGCCAGCAGCCAGGGACAGGGCCTCTCCTACGAGCAGTACTTC. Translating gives CASSQGQGLSYEQYF.

This CDR3 reads CASSLGRRGGADTQYF. CDR3 DNA sequence: TGTGCCAGCAGCTTAGGACGGCGGGGGGGAGCAGATACGCAGTATTTT. The genes are TRBV7-9 and TRBJ2-3; TRBD2 aligns across 9 bases. The CDR3 is 16 residues long. J was trimmed by 4 bases and V by 1 base; bases with no gene match: 6. CDR1 is SEHNR and CDR2 is FQNEAQ in the germline V gene (reference sequence).

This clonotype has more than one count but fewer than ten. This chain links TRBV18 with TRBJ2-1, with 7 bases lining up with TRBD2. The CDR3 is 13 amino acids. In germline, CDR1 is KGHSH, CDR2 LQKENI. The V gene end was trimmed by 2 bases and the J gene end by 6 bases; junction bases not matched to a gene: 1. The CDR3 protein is CASSPGGGNEQFF. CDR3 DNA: TGTGCCAGCTCACCAGGCGGGGGCAATGAGCAGTTCTTC.

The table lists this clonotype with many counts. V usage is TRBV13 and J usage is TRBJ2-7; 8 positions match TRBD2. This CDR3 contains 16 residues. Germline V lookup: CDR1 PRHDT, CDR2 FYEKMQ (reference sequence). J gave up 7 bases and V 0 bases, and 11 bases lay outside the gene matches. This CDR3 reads CASSLGRNGRAREQYF. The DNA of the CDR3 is TGTGCCAGCAGCTTAGGCCGGAACGGGAGGGCAAGGGAGCAGTACTTC.

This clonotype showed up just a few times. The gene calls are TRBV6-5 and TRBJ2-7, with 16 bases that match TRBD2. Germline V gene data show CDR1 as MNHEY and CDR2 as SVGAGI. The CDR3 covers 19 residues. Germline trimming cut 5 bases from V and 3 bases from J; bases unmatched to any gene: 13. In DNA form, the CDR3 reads TGTGCCAGCAGTCCGCTGACGGGACTAGCGGGAGGGCGTGACTACGAGCAGTACTTC. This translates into CASSPLTGLAGGRDYEQYF.

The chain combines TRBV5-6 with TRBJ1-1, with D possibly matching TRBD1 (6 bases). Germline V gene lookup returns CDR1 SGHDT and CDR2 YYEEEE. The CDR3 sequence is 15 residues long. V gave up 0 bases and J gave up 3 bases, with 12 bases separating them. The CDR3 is CASSLVSRGDTEAFF. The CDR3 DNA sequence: TGTGCCAGCAGCTTGGTGTCTAGGGGGGACACTGAAGCTTTCTTT.

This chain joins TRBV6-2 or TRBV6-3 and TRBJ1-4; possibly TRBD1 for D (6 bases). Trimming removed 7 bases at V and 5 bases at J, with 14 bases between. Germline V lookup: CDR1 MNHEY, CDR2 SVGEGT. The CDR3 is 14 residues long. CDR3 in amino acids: CASTNRTANEKLFF. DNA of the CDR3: TGTGCCAGCACCAACAGGACAGCGAATGAAAAACTGTTTTTT.

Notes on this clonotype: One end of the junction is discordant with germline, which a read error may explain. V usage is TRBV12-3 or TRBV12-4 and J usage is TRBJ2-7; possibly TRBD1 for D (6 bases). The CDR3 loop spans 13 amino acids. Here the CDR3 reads CASSFGQPNEQYF. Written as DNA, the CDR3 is TGTGCTAGCAGTTTTGGACAGCCTAACGAGCAGTACTTC.

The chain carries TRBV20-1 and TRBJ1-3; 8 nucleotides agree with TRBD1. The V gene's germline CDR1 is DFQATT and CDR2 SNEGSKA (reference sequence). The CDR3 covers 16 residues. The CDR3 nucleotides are TGCAGCGCTTGGACAGGGTACGAACGCTCTGGAAACACCATATATTTT. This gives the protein CSAWTGYERSGNTIYF.